This T cell receptor beta chain originates from a study of blood T cell repertoires in COVID-19. About the study: Donors in the United States, Italy and Spain gave samples during acute or convalescent COVID-19. PBMCs, B-cell-depleted T cells, or T cells were the source of the cDNA or gDNA that made up the material.

Participants spanned ages roughly 18 to 95 years and resided in about 25 US areas. Authors' processing steps: Amplified reference gene primers provided the basis for estimating nucleated cell counts. Clones were sequenced by immunoSEQ multiplex PCR, and TCRdb holds only the in-frame ones, with some missing. V and J calls and clone size come straight from that table; D and trimming were deduced from the DNA. The table includes 250,000 or so clones, 90% detected once. Sample: PBMCs or T cells enriched from blood (not recorded which). The sequence was obtained from a woman aged 25 to 39 with acute COVID-19.

The CDR3 reads CAIHTNYGYTF. The CDR3 nucleotides are TGTGCCATACATACCAACTATGGCTACACCTTC. The rearrangement links TRBV28 to TRBJ1-2; no clear D. V shed 10 bases and J shed 2 bases, with 8 bases lying between them. Germline V gene sequence: CDR1 MDHEN, CDR2 SYDVKM. CDR3 size: 11 residues.